Listed here are 26 T cell receptor beta chains from one sample, sequenced in a study of cytomegalovirus exposure and HLA in healthy donors. Vbeta (60) and Jbeta (13) primers were used in the PCR. Only in-frame clones appear in the TCRdb table, and some are missing; sequencing was by immunoSEQ multiplex PCR. The table shows about 200,000 clones, with 65% to 90% occurring only once. Sequencing was performed on PBMCs. Receptors were obtained from a girl aged 5-17 years in good health and CMV-seronegative.

The V and J genes are TRBV2 and TRBJ1-1; D gene unclear. The CDR3 runs to 13 residues. Germline CDR1 and CDR2: SNHLY and FYNNEI. The germline V and J ends were trimmed by 5 bases and 0 bases, with 7 bases remaining between them. CDR3 DNA sequence: TGTGCCAGCAGTTTCACTGTGAACACTGAAGCTTTCTTT. This codes for CASSFTVNTEAFF.

This chain joins TRBV28 and TRBJ1-2; TRBD1 is a possible D gene (5 bases). The CDR3 has 15 amino acids. Trimming stripped 6 bases from V and 2 bases from J, with 16 bases between. The germline CDR1 and CDR2 sequences are MDHEN and SYDVKM. This CDR3 is CASSPRGAGNYGYTF. CDR3 DNA sequence: TGTGCCAGCAGCCCACGTGGGGCCGGAAACTATGGCTACACCTTC.

The chain carries TRBV11-2 and TRBJ2-1; 7 nucleotides align to TRBD1. Trimming took 5 bases from V and 4 from J; bases not matched to a gene: 8. Germline values: CDR1 SGHAT, CDR2 FQNNGV. The CDR3 totals 15 residues. The CDR3 protein is CASSPGTVHYNEQFF. Written as DNA, the CDR3 is TGTGCCAGCAGCCCTGGGACAGTACATTACAATGAGCAGTTCTTC.

In this sample, this clone turned up a few times. The gene calls are TRBV29-1 and TRBJ1-1; the D is unclear. CDR1 and CDR2 from the germline V gene are SQVTM and ANQGSEA. The CDR3 extends over 12 amino acids. The CDR3 sequence: CLTRRVNTEAFF. As DNA, the CDR3 is TGCTTAACTCGTCGGGTGAACACTGAAGCTTTCTTT.

The V and J genes are TRBV6-1 and TRBJ1-1; D unresolved. The CDR3 spans 13 residues. V was clipped by 7 bases and J by 4 bases, with 13 bases between them. The germline CDR1 and CDR2 sequences are MNHNS and SASEGT. The CDR3 sequence is CASKEGVGTEAFF. In nucleotides, the CDR3 is TGTGCCAGCAAGGAGGGCGTAGGCACTGAAGCTTTCTTT.

The genes are TRBV21-1 and TRBJ1-1; no check of the table's D call, TRBD1, against the DNA was made. TRBV21-1 is a recognized pseudogene. The CDR3 sequence is 15 residues long. Written as DNA, the CDR3 is TGTGCCAGCAGCAAAGAAGGACAGGCAGGCACTGAAGCTTTCTTT. Translated: CASSKEGQAGTEAFF.

The rearrangement joins TRBV9 to TRBJ2-1, with D unresolved. Trimming stripped 0 bases from V and 0 bases from J, with 7 bases between. Germline loops: CDR1 SGDLS, CDR2 YYNGEE. This CDR3 has 15 residues. The CDR3 here is CASSVGLSSYNEQFF. CDR3 DNA sequence: TGTGCCAGCAGCGTAGGTTTGAGCTCCTACAATGAGCAGTTCTTC.

The chain carries TRBV5-1 and TRBJ2-3; 7 nucleotides line up with TRBD2. CDR1 and CDR2 (germline): SGHRS, YFSETQ. Germline trimming cut 6 bases from V and 5 bases from J; bases unmatched to any gene: 12. The CDR3 has 15 residues. This CDR3 is CASTEGGPGVDTQYF. The CDR3 DNA reads TGCGCCAGCACGGAGGGAGGGCCGGGTGTAGATACGCAGTATTTT.

V is TRBV4-3 and J is TRBJ1-2, with 8 nucleotides matching TRBD1. The germline gives CDR1 LGHNA, CDR2 YSLEER. V was pared by 4 bases and J by 7 bases, with 5 bases of the junction left unmatched. This CDR3 region has 13 residues. CDR3 bases: TGCGCCAGCAGCCTTAACAGGGGGGGTGGCTACACCTTC. Amino acid sequence: CASSLNRGGGYTF.

The V and J genes are TRBV20-1 and TRBJ1-2, with 9 bases aligning to TRBD1. The junction had 6 bases not matched to a gene; V was cut back by 4 bases and J by 12 bases. The germline V gene has CDR1 DFQATT and CDR2 SNEGSKA (reference sequence). CDR3 length equals 11 residues. The CDR3 DNA follows: TGCAGTGCTAAACACAGGGGGCGCGACACCTTC. Its protein product is CSAKHRGRDTF.

The CDR3 nucleotides are TGTGCCAGCAGTTTAAGGGAGAGTGGCTACACCTTC. Encoded protein: CASSLRESGYTF. The genes are TRBV28 and TRBJ1-2; D not resolved. The CDR3 extends over 12 amino acids. Trimming removed 2 bases from V and 7 bases from J, with 8 bases in between. The germline V gene encodes CDR1 MDHEN and CDR2 SYDVKM.

This rearrangement joins TRBV11-3 to TRBJ2-3, with 7 bases aligning to TRBD2. This CDR3 has 17 amino acids. Germline V gives CDR1 SGHNT, CDR2 YENEEA. The junction had 13 bases not matched to a gene; V was cut back by 6 bases and J by 1 base. Here the CDR3 reads CASSLSRGGGGTDTQYF. The CDR3 region has the DNA TGTGCCAGCAGTTTAAGCCGCGGGGGAGGTGGCACAGATACGCAGTATTTT.

The V and J genes are TRBV21-1 and TRBJ2-1; the table calls TRBD2, which could not be checked here. TRBV21-1 is reported as a pseudogene. This CDR3 has 19 amino acids. Here the CDR3 DNA reads TGTGCCAGCAGCAAAGAACGACTAGCGGGAGGCAAAACCTACAATGAGCAGTTCTTC. Its protein is CASSKERLAGGKTYNEQFF.

The rearrangement links TRBV5-1 to TRBJ2-5; the D gene is possibly TRBD2 (6 bases). The CDR3 sequence is 16 residues long. Trimming left V 0 bases short and J 4 bases short, with 16 bases between. Germline V gene data show CDR1 as SGHRS and CDR2 as YFSETQ. CDR3 amino acids: CASSLAGSGVGETQYF. CDR3 coding DNA: TGCGCCAGCAGCTTGGCAGGTAGCGGAGTAGGAGAGACCCAGTACTTC.

This clone appeared a few times. This chain links TRBV10-1 with TRBJ1-1; 11 bases fit TRBD1. V was pared by 7 bases and J by 5 bases, with 15 bases of the junction left unmatched. Germline V gene data show CDR1 as WNHNN and CDR2 as SYGVQD (reference sequence). There are 17 residues in the CDR3. CDR3 residues: CASNKNYGQGASTEAFF. CDR3 bases: TGCGCCAGCAATAAAAACTACGGACAGGGGGCATCTACTGAAGCTTTCTTT.

V and J are TRBV19 and TRBJ2-1; 14 bases fit TRBD2. Looked up from germline, CDR1 is LNHDA and CDR2 is SQIVND (reference sequence). After removal of 5 bases from V and 1 base from J, the junction contained 10 bases not matched to a gene. The CDR3 is 19 residues long. The CDR3 protein is CASSALGTSGSGSYNEQFF. The CDR3 nucleotides read TGTGCCAGTAGTGCCCTAGGGACTAGCGGGAGTGGGTCCTACAATGAGCAGTTCTTC.

This clone is a singleton in its sample. The V and J genes are TRBV28 and TRBJ2-7; the match to TRBD1 covers 9 bases. From germline, CDR1 is MDHEN and CDR2 SYDVKM. Trimming cost V 6 bases and J 6 bases; bases outside gene matches: 9. There are 14 residues in the CDR3. The CDR3 DNA sequence: TGTGCCAGCAGGAGCGCCGGGACAGGGAGCGAGCAGTACTTC. This sequence encodes CASRSAGTGSEQYF. The variable domain in full, with the rest retrieved from reference TRBV28 and TRBJ2-7, is DVKVTQSSRYLVKRTGEKVFLECVQDMDHENMFWYRQDPGLGLRLIYFSYDVKMKEKGDIPEGYSVSREKKERFSLILESASTNQTSMYLCASRSAGTGSEQYFGPGTRLTVT.

The chain carries TRBV29-1 and TRBJ1-2; 7 nucleotides align to TRBD1. This CDR3 region has 16 residues. The germline CDR1 and CDR2 sequences are SQVTM and ANQGSEA. With V trimmed by 3 bases and J by 4 bases, 14 bases remained unmatched. The DNA of the CDR3 is TGCAGCGTTGAGAAGGGGAAGGGGGCAGGTCGCTATGGCTACACCTTC. It encodes CSVEKGKGAGRYGYTF.

This chain links TRBV28 with TRBJ1-3, with D unclear. The germline CDR1 and CDR2 sequences are MDHEN and SYDVKM. The germline V and J ends were trimmed by 6 bases and 0 bases, with 6 bases remaining between them. The CDR3 covers 13 residues. The CDR3 DNA is TGTGCCAGCAGCTCAGGCTCTGGAAACACCATATATTTT. Protein sequence: CASSSGSGNTIYF. The variable domain in full, completed from reference TRBV28 and TRBJ1-3, reads DVKVTQSSRYLVKRTGEKVFLECVQDMDHENMFWYRQDPGLGLRLIYFSYDVKMKEKGDIPEGYSVSREKKERFSLILESASTNQTSMYLCASSSGSGNTIYFGEGSWLTVV.

The chain couples TRBV5-4 to TRBJ2-1; TRBD1 matches at 10 bases. V lost 4 bases, J lost 2 bases, and 3 bases stayed unmatched. Germline values: CDR1 SGHNT, CDR2 YYREEE (reference sequence). The CDR3 consists of 15 residues. The CDR3 nucleotides are TGTGCCAGCAGCCTCGGGACAGGGGCCTACAATGAGCAGTTCTTC. Translation: CASSLGTGAYNEQFF.

The V and J genes are TRBV6-5 and TRBJ2-7, with 7 bases identical to TRBD1. The germline CDR1 and CDR2 sequences are MNHEY and SVGAGI. The CDR3 has 13 residues. V gave up 7 bases and J gave up 5 bases; unmatched junction bases: 8. The DNA of the CDR3 is TGTGCCAGCACCAGTACAGGGGATGACGAGCAGTACTTC. Translation: CASTSTGDDEQYF.

The chain is built from TRBV30 and TRBJ2-7; 8 bases are a match to TRBD1. The CDR3 totals 18 residues. The germline V gene encodes CDR1 GTSNPN and CDR2 SVGIG (reference sequence). The trim removed 5 bases at V and 3 bases at J, leaving 21 bases unmatched. CDR3: CAWGRSNRTGKKSYEQYF. DNA of the CDR3: TGTGCCTGGGGGCGATCGAATCGGACAGGGAAAAAAAGCTACGAGCAGTACTTC.

This rearrangement joins TRBV6-1 to TRBJ2-7, with D possibly matching TRBD1 (6 bases). The V and J ends lost 4 bases and 2 bases respectively, with 15 bases between them. CDR1 and CDR2 (germline): MNHNS, SASEGT. CDR3 length equals 15 residues. The CDR3 is CASSAGTQFPYEQYF. CDR3 DNA: TGTGCCAGCAGTGCCGGGACACAGTTCCCCTACGAGCAGTACTTC.

The chain is built from TRBV7-9 and TRBJ2-2; D ambiguous. The germline V gene encodes CDR1 SEHNR and CDR2 FQNEAQ (reference sequence). The V end lost 1 base, the J end lost 5 bases, and 8 bases lay between the germline ends. This CDR3 has 14 residues. The CDR3 spells CASSLVPRTGELFF. The CDR3 coding sequence is TGTGCCAGCAGCTTAGTCCCCCGGACCGGGGAGCTGTTTTTT.

The rearrangement uses TRBV2 and TRBJ1-5; weak D call: TRBD1 (6 bases). Germline V gene sequence: CDR1 SNHLY, CDR2 FYNNEI. Deletions cut 3 bases from V and 2 bases from J, with 8 bases between. This CDR3 spans 14 amino acids. The CDR3 reads CASSEDSRNQPQHF. CDR3 in DNA: TGTGCCAGCAGTGAGGACAGCCGCAATCAGCCCCAGCATTTT. The whole variable domain, filled in from reference TRBV2 and TRBJ1-5, reads EPEVTQTPSHQVTQMGQEVILRCVPISNHLYFYWYRQILGQKVEFLVSFYNNEISEKSEIFDDQFSVERPDGSNFTLKIRSTKLEDSAMYFCASSEDSRNQPQHFGDGTRLSIL.

The chain is built from TRBV4-1 and TRBJ1-4; tentatively, D is TRBD1 (5 bases). The germline gives CDR1 MGHRA, CDR2 YSYEKL. The CDR3 runs to 13 residues. Trimming pared 6 bases from V and 8 bases from J, leaving 13 bases between. The CDR3 loop is CASSQGLLEKLFF. CDR3 DNA sequence: TGCGCCAGCAGTCAGGGACTGTTAGAAAAACTGTTTTTT.